This record covers a single TCR beta chain. Its antigen is undetermined. This sample is drawn from a study of cytomegalovirus exposure and HLA in healthy donors. In the study overall: From about 200 million T cells, an earlier analysis saw 100 million to 140 million unique TCR beta sequences. Study-level results: Among TCR beta chains, those listed as cytomegalovirus-associated numbered some 160. Likely technical artifact: a cluster of highly shared sequence variants. Earlier analysis yielded a pattern in which most TCR beta V segments were productive about 90% or about 30% of the time.

The PCR made use of 60 Vbeta and 13 Jbeta primers. Method: immunoSEQ multiplex PCR; TCRdb's copy keeps in-frame clones and lacks some. The sample has under 150,000 clones, 80% seen once. This sequence originates from a middle-aged woman in good health and CMV-seronegative. The sequencing sample was made of PBMCs.

The CDR3 DNA sequence: TGTGCCATCAGTGCCTCGACAGGGAGCCCCTACGAGCAGTACTTC. Encoded protein: CAISASTGSPYEQYF. The rearrangement joins TRBV10-3 to TRBJ2-7, with 7 nucleotides matching TRBD1. Germline V gene sequence: CDR1 ENHRY, CDR2 SYGVKD. After removal of 4 bases from V and 2 bases from J, the junction contained 8 bases not matched to a gene. The CDR3 sequence is 15 residues long.